This is a list of T cell receptor beta chains from one sample in a study of regulatory T cells in long-lasting Graves disease. TCRdb reprocessed the multiplex PCR reads with MiXCR, giving one entry per CDR3 protein. The sample contains about 520,000 distinct CDR3 sequences, more than 10% of which appear only once. The same specimen was also included in a second study, on T cells in Graves' hyperthyroidism and ophthalmopathy.

Sequenced here: peripheral blood mononuclear cells (PBMCs), sampled at new diagnosis, from a patient treated with antithyroid drugs. These receptors were collected from a woman aged 30 to 39 with Graves disease. Each CDR3 is given with its conserved first and last residue. A D gene is named only where the DNA matches it firmly. Only part of the rows carry a size: once, few, many, or a class if the clone is expanded.

. TRBJ1-1 TRBV19 . CASSIVGGTTEAFF TGTGCCAGTAGTATAGTAGGAGGAACCACTGAAGCTTTCTTT
TRBD2 TRBJ2-7 TRBV5-4 . CASSPGTSGLEQYF TGTGCCAGCAGCCCAGGGACTAGCGGCCTCGAGCAGTACTTC
. TRBJ1-1 TRBV9 many CASSVDGGARTEAFF TGTGCCAGCAGCGTAGATGGGGGCGCGAGGACTGAAGCTTTCTTT
. TRBJ1-5 TRBV27 many CASRKGLSNQPQHF TGTGCCAGCAGGAAGGGTCTTAGCAATCAGCCCCAGCATTTT
TRBD1 TRBJ2-7 TRBV27 many CASSLTWTGTYEQYF TGTGCCAGCAGTCTTACCTGGACAGGCACCTACGAGCAGTACTTC
TRBD1 TRBJ1-6 TRBV28 many CASSPSDRVSSYNSPLHF TGTGCCAGCAGTCCGTCCGACAGGGTTAGCTCCTATAATTCACCCCTCCACTTT
. TRBJ1-2 TRBV6-1 . CASSQSGGYSGYTF TGTGCCAGCAGCCAGAGCGGGGGTTACAGCGGCTACACCTTC
. TRBJ1-1 TRBV9 . CASSAISGTEAFF TGTGCCAGCAGCGCAATTTCAGGCACTGAAGCTTTCTTT
. TRBJ1-5 TRBV12-3/TRBV12-4 many CASSPFGTNQPQHF TGTGCCAGCAGCCCATTCGGGACAAATCAGCCCCAGCATTTT
. TRBJ2-7 TRBV7-8 many CASSFGLYYEQYF TGTGCCAGCAGCTTCGGACTCTACTACGAGCAGTACTTC
TRBD2 TRBJ2-7 TRBV29-1 many CSVASGRGYEQYF TGCAGCGTTGCTAGCGGGAGGGGATACGAGCAGTACTTC
TRBD2 TRBJ2-1 TRBV28 many CASRSGGSYNEQFF TGTGCCAGCAGATCCGGGGGGTCCTACAATGAGCAGTTCTTC
. TRBJ2-5 TRBV6-2/TRBV6-3 . CASSEGNRRWETQYF TGTGCCAGCAGTGAAGGGAACAGGCGGTGGGAGACCCAGTACTTC
TRBD1 TRBJ1-4 TRBV29-1 . CSVRYRGREKLFF TGCAGCGTTAGATACAGGGGGCGGGAAAAACTGTTTTTT
. TRBJ1-4 TRBV28 many CASLGGRYEKLFF TGTGCCAGTTTGGGGGGTCGGTATGAAAAACTGTTTTTT
. TRBJ2-7 TRBV20-1 few CSATKGTEQYF TGCAGTGCTACCAAGGGGACCGAGCAGTACTTC
TRBD2 TRBJ2-1 TRBV6-2/TRBV6-3 . CASSYALAGVRNEQFF TGTGCCAGCAGTTATGCCCTAGCGGGGGTTCGGAATGAGCAGTTCTTC
TRBD1 TRBJ2-7 TRBV4-1 few CASSQDARPDRRLYEQYF TGCGCCAGCAGCCAAGACGCTCGCCCGGACAGGCGGTTATACGAGCAGTACTTC